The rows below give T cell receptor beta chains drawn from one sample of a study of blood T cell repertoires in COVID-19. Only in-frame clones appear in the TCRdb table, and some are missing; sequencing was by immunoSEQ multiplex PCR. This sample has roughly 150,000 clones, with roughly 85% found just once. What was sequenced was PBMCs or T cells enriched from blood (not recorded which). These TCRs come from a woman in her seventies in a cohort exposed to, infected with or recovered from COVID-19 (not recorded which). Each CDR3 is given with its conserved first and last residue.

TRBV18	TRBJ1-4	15	CASSPRGGHNEKLFF
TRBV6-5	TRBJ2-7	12	CASRTTDYEQYF
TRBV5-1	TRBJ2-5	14	CASSLVATEGTQYF
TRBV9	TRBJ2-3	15	CASSVTGDLTDTQYF
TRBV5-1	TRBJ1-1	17	CASSPGPGQLMATEAFF
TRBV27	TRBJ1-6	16	CASQTGGRPGGSPLHF
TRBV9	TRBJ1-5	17	CASSYIGLAFSNQPQHF
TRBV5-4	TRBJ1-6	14	CASRGTGGHSPLHF
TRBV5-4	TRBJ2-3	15	CASSLKLADTDTQYF
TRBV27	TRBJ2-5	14	CASSLKAGEETQYF
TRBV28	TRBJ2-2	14	CATRTSGSAGELFF
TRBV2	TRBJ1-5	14	CASSARQVAQPQHF
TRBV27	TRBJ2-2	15	CASRPQGSYTGELFF
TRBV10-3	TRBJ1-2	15	CAISESSRQGGGYTF
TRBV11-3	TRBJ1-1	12	CASSSSPTEAFF
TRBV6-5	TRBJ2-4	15	CASSTGRGAKNIQYF
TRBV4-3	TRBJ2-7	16	CASSQDGLAGGYEQYF
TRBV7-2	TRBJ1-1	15	CASSLESWGGTEAFF
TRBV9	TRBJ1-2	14	CASQGQGTNYGYTF
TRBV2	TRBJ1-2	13	CASSDRTGVGYTF
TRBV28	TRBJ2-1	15	CASNGRTGRGNEQFF
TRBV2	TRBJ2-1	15	CASRETRTDYNEQFF
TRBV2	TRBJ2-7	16	CASSGDRGAAPYEQYF
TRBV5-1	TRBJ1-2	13	CASSPGTLYGYTF
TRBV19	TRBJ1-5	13	CASQNGRSQPQHF
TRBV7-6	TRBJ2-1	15	CASSLEAGGPDEQFF
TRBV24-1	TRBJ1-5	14	CATSGQGASQPQHF
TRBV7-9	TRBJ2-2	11	CASPGSGELFF
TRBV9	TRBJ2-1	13	CASSRDTYNEQFF
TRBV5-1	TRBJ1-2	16	CASSLYGQEVHYGYTF
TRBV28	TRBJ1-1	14	CASVQGGKNTEAFF
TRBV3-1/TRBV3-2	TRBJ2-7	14	CASSPRGGGDEQYF
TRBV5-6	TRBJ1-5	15	CASSLVGDSNQPQHF
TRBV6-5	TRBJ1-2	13	CASSRDRDYGYTF
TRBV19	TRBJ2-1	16	CASSIKIGSGRGEQFF
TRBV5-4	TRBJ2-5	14	CASRTHVQGETQYF
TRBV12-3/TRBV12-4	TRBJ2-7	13	CASSDREGGEQYF
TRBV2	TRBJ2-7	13	CASGAGSSYEQYF
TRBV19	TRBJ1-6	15	CASSIGTGIDSPLHF
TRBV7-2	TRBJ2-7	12	CASSSQAWEQYF
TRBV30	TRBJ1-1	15	CAWSVSGGADTEAFF
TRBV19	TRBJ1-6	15	CASSTGRADNSPLHF
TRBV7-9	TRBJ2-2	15	CASSLGGWYTGELFF
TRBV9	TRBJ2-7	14	CASSPRGTGHEQYF
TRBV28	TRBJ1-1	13	CASRPGPGVRAFF
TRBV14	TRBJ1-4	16	CASSQYLTGGSEKLFF